This TCR beta chain was obtained from a study of blood T cell repertoires in COVID-19. Overall study context: Italy, Spain and the United States were the sources of the convalescent and acute COVID-19 samples. PBMCs, B-cell-depleted T cells, or T cells were the source of the cDNA or gDNA that made up the material.

Under the authors' procedure: Reference gene primer amplification in the assay estimated nucleated cell counts. Profiled with immunoSEQ multiplex PCR; TCRdb holds only in-frame clones, not every one. V and J calls and clone size are given by that table; D and trimming were obtained from the DNA. The sample holds around 700,000 clones, 75% to 90% seen once. The clonotype originates from a woman aged 18-30 years with acute or convalescent COVID-19. The material sequenced was peripheral blood.

CDR3 region: CASSLFLTTGREKDYTF. Written as DNA, the CDR3 is TGTGCCAGCAGTTTATTCCTCACGACAGGTCGTGAGAAAGATTACACCTTC. The chain links TRBV28 to TRBJ1-2, with D maybe TRBD1 (6 bases). The V end lost 1 base, the J end lost 11 bases, and 26 bases lay between the germline ends. Germline assignment: CDR1 MDHEN and CDR2 SYDVKM. CDR3 length: 17 residues.